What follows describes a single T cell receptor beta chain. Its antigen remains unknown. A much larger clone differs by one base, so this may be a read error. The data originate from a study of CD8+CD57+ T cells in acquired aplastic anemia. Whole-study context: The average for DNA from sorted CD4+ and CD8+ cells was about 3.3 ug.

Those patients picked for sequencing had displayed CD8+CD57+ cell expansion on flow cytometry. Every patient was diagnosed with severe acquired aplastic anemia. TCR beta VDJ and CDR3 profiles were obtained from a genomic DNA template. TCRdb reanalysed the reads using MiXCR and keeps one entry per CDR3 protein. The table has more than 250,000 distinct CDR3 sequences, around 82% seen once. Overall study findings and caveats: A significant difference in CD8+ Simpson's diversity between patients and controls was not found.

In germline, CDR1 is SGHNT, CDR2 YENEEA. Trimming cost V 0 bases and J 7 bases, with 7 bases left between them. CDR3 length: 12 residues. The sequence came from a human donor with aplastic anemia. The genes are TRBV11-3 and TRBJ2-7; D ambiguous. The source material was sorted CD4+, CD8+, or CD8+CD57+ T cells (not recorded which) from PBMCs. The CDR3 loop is CASSLDPTEQYV. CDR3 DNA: TGTGCCAGCAGCTTAGATCCGACAGAGCAGTACGTC.